The 19 T cell receptor beta chains below were found in one sample sequenced in a study of T cells after posttransplantation cyclophosphamide. The assay was immunoSEQ multiplex PCR, and TCRdb's table has in-frame clones only and misses some. Here the sample spans 25,000 to 40,000 clones, 91% being singletons. Cells defined as naive were viable CD3+CD4+ or CD3+CD8+ and CCR7+CD45RA+CD45RO-CD95-CD27+CD28+. The source material was naive CD4+ T cells sorted from blood. The receptors derive from a man aged 30 to 39 in good health and a related stem cell transplant donor.

The V and J genes are TRBV5-1 and TRBJ2-3; 11 positions match TRBD1. Losses at the gene ends were 2 bases for V and 5 bases for J; bases not matched to a gene: 4. The CDR3 runs to 15 residues. Germline CDR1 SGHRS, CDR2 YFSETQ. CDR3 bases: TGCGCCAGCAGCTTCCGGACAGGGGGCCTAGATACGCAGTATTTT. Translation: CASSFRTGGLDTQYF.

In its sample, this clone was seen once. This rearrangement joins TRBV9 to TRBJ2-3, with a possible D match to TRBD1 (6 bases). The V and J ends lost 0 bases and 0 bases respectively, with 8 bases between them. The CDR3 has 15 amino acids. Per the germline V gene, CDR1 is SGDLS and CDR2 is YYNGEE. In DNA, the CDR3 is TGTGCCAGCAGCGTAGGGACAGCTAGCACAGATACGCAGTATTTT. Its protein product is CASSVGTASTDTQYF.

J is TRBJ2-4 and V is TRBV4-2; 7 nucleotides match TRBD1. The trim removed 1 base at V and 4 bases at J, leaving 13 bases unmatched. This CDR3 has 18 amino acids. Germline V gives CDR1 LGHNA, CDR2 YNFKEQ. The CDR3 bases are TGTGCCAGCAGCCAAGCGGTGTCCCCACAGGGGTCGAAAAACATTCAGTACTTC. This translates into CASSQAVSPQGSKNIQYF.

This chain connects TRBV5-1 to TRBJ1-1, with TRBD1 as a possible D gene (6 bases). The CDR3 is 13 amino acids. Trimming removed 4 bases from V and 3 bases from J, with 10 bases in between. The V gene's germline CDR1 is SGHRS and CDR2 YFSETQ. CDR3 nucleotide sequence: TGCGCCAGCAGCCTAGACAGGTACACTGAAGCTTTCTTT. Its protein product is CASSLDRYTEAFF.

This clone is a singleton in its sample. The chain carries TRBV5-4 and TRBJ1-2; D is possibly TRBD1 (5 bases). The CDR3 spans 16 residues. Germline values: CDR1 SGHNT, CDR2 YYREEE (reference sequence). V dropped 1 base and J dropped 1 base, with 14 bases sitting between them. CDR3 residues: CASSLNILDNNYGYTF. CDR3 sequence (DNA): TGTGCCAGCAGCTTGAATATTTTGGACAATAACTATGGCTACACCTTC.

The V gene is TRBV6-5, the J gene TRBJ2-7, with TRBD1 matching 9 bases. V lost 3 bases, J lost 1 base, and 7 bases stayed unmatched. Germline V gene sequence: CDR1 MNHEY, CDR2 SVGAGI. The CDR3 sequence is 16 residues long. CDR3 sequence reads: CASSYSGTGTSYEQYF. The CDR3, as DNA: TGTGCCAGCAGTTATTCCGGGACAGGGACTTCCTACGAGCAGTACTTC.

The chain employs TRBV4-3 and TRBJ2-3; D uncertain. Germline assignment: CDR1 LGHNA and CDR2 YSLEER. The germline V and J ends were trimmed by 0 bases and 7 bases, with 14 bases remaining between them. This CDR3 has 15 residues. DNA for the CDR3: TGCGCCAGCAGCCAAGAGCCCGGTCCGAGGTATACGCAGTATTTT. Protein product: CASSQEPGPRYTQYF.

Only one count was recorded for this clone. CDR3 residues: CASGDGLLSNYGYTF. CDR3 sequence (DNA): TGCGCCAGCGGGGACGGACTACTAAGTAACTATGGCTACACCTTC. This chain joins TRBV5-1 and TRBJ1-2; maybe TRBD1 (5 bases). The CDR3 is 15 residues long. Germline V gene lookup returns CDR1 SGHRS and CDR2 YFSETQ. V lost 7 bases to trimming and J lost 1 base, with 17 bases between them.

The chain couples TRBV19 to TRBJ2-5, with TRBD1 as a possible D gene (5 bases). The germline V gene has CDR1 LNHDA and CDR2 SQIVND (reference sequence). With 5 bases removed from V and 8 bases from J, the gap between germline ends came to 15 bases. The CDR3 extends over 13 amino acids. CDR3 sequence (DNA): TGTGCCAGTAGTCAGGGCCGCCGGACAACCCAGTACTTC. Amino acid sequence: CASSQGRRTTQYF.

The rearrangement uses TRBV5-1 and TRBJ1-2; TRBD1 agrees at 7 bases. Looked up from germline, CDR1 is SGHRS and CDR2 is YFSETQ. The CDR3 spans 13 residues. V lost 4 bases and J lost 5; bases outside the gene matches: 5. CDR3 sequence (DNA): TGCGCCAGCAGCAACAGGGGTGTTTATGGCTACACCTTC. Protein: CASSNRGVYGYTF.

The chain employs TRBV11-3 and TRBJ2-7, with 8 bases matching TRBD1. The CDR3 sequence is 16 residues long. CDR1 is SGHNT, CDR2 YENEEA, per germline. V was clipped by 1 base and J by 5 bases; unmatched bases: 10. CDR3 in amino acids: CASSLGGGQGHHEQYF. The CDR3 DNA reads as TGTGCCAGCAGCTTAGGTGGCGGACAGGGTCACCACGAGCAGTACTTC.

CDR3 in amino acids: CASSDRGFIGELFF. The CDR3 DNA reads as TGTGCCAGCAGTGACAGGGGGTTTATCGGGGAGCTGTTTTTT. The chain uses TRBV2 and TRBJ2-2; 7 bases align to TRBD1. The CDR3 is made up of 14 amino acids. The germline V gene encodes CDR1 SNHLY and CDR2 FYNNEI. J was trimmed by 7 bases and V by 3 bases; bases with no gene match: 5.

CDR3 amino acids: CASSILRDSPEQYF. The CDR3 nucleotides read TGTGCCAGTAGTATACTCCGAGACAGCCCGGAGCAGTACTTC. The chain joins TRBV19 to TRBJ2-7; D is perhaps TRBD1 (5 bases). The CDR3 consists of 14 residues. Trimming shortened V by 2 bases and J by 7 bases, and 15 bases separated the two germline ends. Germline loops: CDR1 LNHDA, CDR2 SQIVND (reference sequence).

The J gene is TRBJ2-1, the V gene TRBV5-6; possible D gene TRBD2, 7 bases. The CDR3 is made up of 16 amino acids. V shed 0 bases and J shed 10 bases, with 20 bases lying between them. Per germline, CDR1 SGHDT and CDR2 YYEEEE. The CDR3 DNA reads TGTGCCAGCAGCTTGGTTCGCGGGGGCCCCGCGGAGGAGCAGTTCTTC. Its translation: CASSLVRGGPAEEQFF.

The chain recombines TRBV5-1 with TRBJ2-1, with a weak D call TRBD2 (7 bases). CDR1 and CDR2 from the germline V gene are SGHRS and YFSETQ. Trimming shortened V by 4 bases and J by 2 bases, and 16 bases separated the two germline ends. The CDR3 spans 16 residues. CDR3 loop: CASSPLGGLTYNEQFF. DNA of the CDR3: TGCGCCAGCAGCCCACTGGGGGGGCTAACCTACAATGAGCAGTTCTTC.

CDR3 in DNA: TGTGCCAGCAGCTTGGGACAGCAAGAGACCCAGTACTTC. This codes for CASSLGQQETQYF. The rearrangement joins TRBV11-3 to TRBJ2-5; TRBD1 matches 7 bases. This CDR3 has 13 residues. Germline V gives CDR1 SGHNT, CDR2 YENEEA. Unmatched junction bases numbered 0, after V lost 3 bases and J lost 2 bases.

The CDR3 protein is CASSGAGRGGLYEQYF. The DNA for the CDR3 is TGTGCCAGCAGTGGGGCGGGGCGGGGGGGCTTGTACGAGCAGTACTTC. The rearrangement joins TRBV2 to TRBJ2-7; TRBD2 matches at 9 bases. V lost 4 bases to trimming and J lost 4 bases; unmatched junction nucleotides: 11. The CDR3 contains 16 residues. Per the germline V gene, CDR1 is SNHLY and CDR2 is FYNNEI.

This chain connects TRBV11-2 to TRBJ1-2, with TRBD1 identical over 9 bases. The germline CDR1 and CDR2 sequences are SGHAT and FQNNGV. Losses at the gene ends were 2 bases for V and 8 bases for J; bases not matched to a gene: 12. This CDR3 is 16 amino acids long. The CDR3 DNA sequence: TGTGCCAGCAGCTTAACCGGGACAGGGTCACAAGGCGGCTACACCTTC. Translation: CASSLTGTGSQGGYTF.

CDR3: CASSYSGTAYEQYF. Written as DNA, the CDR3 is TGTGCCAGCAGTTACTCCGGGACAGCCTACGAGCAGTACTTC. The V call is TRBV6-6, the J call TRBJ2-7; 7 bases are shared with TRBD1. The germline V gene encodes CDR1 MNHNY and CDR2 SVGAGI (reference sequence). V dropped 0 bases and J dropped 2; count of bases not matched to a gene: 1. The CDR3 consists of 14 residues.